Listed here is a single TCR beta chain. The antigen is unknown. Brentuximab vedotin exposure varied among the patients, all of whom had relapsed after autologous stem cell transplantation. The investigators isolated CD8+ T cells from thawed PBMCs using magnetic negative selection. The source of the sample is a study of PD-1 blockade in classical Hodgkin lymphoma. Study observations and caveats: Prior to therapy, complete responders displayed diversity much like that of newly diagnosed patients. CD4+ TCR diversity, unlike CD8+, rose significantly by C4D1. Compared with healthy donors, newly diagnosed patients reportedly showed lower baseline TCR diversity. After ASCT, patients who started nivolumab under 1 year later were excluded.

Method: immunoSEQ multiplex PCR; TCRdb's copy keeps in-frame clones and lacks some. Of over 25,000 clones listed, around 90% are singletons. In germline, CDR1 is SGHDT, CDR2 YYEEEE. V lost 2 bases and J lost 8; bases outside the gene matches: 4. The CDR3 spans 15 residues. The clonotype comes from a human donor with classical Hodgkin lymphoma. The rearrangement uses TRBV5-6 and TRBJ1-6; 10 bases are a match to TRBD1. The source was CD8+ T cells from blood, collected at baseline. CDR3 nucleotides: TGTGCCAGCAGCTTCCGGGACAGGGGATATTCACCCCTCCACTTT. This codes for CASSFRDRGYSPLHF.